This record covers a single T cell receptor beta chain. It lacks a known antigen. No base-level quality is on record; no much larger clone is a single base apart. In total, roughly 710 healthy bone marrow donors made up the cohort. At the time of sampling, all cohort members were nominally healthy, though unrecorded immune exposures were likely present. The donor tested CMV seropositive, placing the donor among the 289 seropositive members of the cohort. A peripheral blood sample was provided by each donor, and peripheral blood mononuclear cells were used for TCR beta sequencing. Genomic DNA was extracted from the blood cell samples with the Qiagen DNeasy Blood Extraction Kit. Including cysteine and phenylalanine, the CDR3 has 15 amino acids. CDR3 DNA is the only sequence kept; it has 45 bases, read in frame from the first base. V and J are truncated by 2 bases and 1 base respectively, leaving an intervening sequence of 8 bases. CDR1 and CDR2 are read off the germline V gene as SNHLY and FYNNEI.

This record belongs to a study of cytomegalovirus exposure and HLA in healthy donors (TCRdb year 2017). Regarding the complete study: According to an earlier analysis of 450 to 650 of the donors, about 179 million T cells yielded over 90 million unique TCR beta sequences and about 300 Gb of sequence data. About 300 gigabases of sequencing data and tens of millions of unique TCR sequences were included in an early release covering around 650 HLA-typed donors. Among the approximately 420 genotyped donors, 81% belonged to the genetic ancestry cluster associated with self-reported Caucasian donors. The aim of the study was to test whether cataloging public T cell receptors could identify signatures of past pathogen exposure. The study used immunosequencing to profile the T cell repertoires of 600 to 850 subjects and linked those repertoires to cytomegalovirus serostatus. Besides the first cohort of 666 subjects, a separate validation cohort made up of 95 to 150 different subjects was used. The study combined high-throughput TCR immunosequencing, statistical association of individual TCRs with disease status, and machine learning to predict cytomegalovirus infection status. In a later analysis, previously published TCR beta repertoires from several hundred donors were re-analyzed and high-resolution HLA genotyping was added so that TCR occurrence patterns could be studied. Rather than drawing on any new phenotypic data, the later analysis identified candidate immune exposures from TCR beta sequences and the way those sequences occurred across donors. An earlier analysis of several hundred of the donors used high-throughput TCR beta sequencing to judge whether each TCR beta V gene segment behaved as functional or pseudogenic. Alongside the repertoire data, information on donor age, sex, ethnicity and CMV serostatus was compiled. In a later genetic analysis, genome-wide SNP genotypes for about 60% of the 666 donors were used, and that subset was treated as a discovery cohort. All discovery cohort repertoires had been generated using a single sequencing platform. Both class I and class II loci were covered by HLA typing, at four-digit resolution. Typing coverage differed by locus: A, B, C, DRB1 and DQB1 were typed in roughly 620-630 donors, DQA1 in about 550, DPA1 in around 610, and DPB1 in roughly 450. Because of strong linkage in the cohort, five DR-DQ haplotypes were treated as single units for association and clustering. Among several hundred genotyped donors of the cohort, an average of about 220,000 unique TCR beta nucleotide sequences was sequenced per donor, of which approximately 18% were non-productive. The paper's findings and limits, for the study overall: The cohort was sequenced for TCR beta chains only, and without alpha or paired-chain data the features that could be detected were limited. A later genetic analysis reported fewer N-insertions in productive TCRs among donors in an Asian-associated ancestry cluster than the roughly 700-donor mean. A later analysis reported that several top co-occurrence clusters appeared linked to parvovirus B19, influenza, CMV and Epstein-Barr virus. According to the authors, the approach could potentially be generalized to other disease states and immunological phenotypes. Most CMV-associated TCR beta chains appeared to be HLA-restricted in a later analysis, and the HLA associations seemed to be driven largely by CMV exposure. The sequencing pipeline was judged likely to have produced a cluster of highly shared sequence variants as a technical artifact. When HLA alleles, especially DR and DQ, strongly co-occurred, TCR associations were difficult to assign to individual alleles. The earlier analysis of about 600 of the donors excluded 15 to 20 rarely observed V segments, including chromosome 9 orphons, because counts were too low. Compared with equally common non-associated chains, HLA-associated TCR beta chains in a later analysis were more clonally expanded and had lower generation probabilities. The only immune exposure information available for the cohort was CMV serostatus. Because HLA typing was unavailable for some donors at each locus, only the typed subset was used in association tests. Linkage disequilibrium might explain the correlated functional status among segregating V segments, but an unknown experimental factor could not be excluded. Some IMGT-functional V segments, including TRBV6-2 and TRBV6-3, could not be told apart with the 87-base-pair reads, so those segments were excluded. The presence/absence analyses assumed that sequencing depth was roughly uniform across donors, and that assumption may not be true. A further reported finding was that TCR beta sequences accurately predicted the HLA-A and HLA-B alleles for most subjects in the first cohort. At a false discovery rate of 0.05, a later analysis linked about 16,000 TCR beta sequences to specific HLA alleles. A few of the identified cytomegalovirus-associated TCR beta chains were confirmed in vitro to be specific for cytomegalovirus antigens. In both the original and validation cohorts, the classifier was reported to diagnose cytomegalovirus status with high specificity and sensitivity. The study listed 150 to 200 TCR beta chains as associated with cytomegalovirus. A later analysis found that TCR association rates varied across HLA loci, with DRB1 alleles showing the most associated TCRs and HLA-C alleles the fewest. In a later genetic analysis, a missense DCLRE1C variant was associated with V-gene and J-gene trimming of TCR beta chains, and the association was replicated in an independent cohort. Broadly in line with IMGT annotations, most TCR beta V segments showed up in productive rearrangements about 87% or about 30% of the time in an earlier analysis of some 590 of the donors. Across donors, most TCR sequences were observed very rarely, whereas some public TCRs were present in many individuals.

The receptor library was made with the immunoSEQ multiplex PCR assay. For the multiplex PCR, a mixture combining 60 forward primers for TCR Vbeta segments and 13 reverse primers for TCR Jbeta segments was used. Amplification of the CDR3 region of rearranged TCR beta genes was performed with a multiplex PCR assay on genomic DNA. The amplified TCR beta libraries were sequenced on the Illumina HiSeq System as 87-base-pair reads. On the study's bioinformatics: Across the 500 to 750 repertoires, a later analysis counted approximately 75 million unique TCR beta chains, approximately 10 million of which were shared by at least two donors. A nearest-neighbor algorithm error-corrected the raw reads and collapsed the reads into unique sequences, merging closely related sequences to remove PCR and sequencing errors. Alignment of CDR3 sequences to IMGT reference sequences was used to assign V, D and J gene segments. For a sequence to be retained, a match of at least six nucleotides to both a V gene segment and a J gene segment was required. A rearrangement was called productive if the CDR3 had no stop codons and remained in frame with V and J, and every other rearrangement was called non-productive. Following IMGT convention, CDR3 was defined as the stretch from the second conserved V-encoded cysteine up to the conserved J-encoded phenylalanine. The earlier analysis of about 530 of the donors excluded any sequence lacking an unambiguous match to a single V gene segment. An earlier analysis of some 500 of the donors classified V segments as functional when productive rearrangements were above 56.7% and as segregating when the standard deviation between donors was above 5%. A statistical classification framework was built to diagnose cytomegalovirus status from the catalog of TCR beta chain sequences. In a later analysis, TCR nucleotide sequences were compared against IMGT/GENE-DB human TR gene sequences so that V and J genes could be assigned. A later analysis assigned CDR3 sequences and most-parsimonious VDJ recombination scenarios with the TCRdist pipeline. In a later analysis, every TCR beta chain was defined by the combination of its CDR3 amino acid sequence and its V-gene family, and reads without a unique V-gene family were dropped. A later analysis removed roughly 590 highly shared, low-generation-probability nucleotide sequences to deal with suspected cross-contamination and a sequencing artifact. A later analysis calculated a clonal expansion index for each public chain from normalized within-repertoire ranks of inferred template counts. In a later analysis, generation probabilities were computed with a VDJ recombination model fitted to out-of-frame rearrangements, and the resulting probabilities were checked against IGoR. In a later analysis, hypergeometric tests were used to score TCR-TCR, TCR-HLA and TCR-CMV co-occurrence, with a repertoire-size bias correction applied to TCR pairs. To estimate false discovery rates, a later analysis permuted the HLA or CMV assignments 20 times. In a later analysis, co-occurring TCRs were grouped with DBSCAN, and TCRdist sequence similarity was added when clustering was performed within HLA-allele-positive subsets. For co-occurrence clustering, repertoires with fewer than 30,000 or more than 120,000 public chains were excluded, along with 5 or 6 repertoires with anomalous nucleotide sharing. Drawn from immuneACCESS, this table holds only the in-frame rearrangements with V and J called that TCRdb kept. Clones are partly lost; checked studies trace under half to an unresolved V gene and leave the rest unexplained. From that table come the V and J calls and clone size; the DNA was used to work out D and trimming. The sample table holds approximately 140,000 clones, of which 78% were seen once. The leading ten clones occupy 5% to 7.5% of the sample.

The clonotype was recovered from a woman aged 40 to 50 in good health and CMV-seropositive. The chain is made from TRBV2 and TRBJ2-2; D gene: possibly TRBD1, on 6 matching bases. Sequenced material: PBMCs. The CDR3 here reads CASSEQGQNTGELFF. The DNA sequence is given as TGTGCCAGCAGTGAACAGGGACAGAACACCGGGGAGCTGTTTTTT.